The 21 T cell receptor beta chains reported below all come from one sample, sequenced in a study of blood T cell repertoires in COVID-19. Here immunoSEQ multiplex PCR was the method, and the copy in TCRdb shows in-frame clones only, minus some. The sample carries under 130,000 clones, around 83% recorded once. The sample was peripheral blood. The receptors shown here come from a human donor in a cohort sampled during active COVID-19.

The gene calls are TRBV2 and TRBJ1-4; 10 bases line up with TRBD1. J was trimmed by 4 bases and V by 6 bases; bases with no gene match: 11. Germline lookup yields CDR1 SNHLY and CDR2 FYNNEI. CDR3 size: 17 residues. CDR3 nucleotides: TGTGCCAGCAGGACCGGGACAGGGGTCCAACTTAATGAAAAACTGTTTTTT. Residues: CASRTGTGVQLNEKLFF.

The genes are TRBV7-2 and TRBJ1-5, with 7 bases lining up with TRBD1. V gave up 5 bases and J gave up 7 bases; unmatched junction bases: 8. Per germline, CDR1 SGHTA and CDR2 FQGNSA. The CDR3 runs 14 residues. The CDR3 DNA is TGTGCCAGCAGCCTGAGACAGGGAGGCCAGCCCCAGCATTTT. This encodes CASSLRQGGQPQHF. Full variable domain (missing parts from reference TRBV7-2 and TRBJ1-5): GAGVSQSPSNKVTEKGKDVELRCDPISGHTALYWYRQSLGQGLEFLIYFQGNSAPDKSGLPSDRFSAERTGGSVSTLTIQRTQQEDSAVYLCASSLRQGGQPQHFGDGTRLSIL.

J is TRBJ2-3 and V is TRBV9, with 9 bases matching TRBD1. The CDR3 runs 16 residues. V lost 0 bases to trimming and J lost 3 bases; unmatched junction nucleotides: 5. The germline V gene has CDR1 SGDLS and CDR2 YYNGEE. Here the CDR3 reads CASSVAGQGRTDTQYF. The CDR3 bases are TGTGCCAGCAGCGTAGCGGGACAGGGTAGGACAGATACGCAGTATTTT.

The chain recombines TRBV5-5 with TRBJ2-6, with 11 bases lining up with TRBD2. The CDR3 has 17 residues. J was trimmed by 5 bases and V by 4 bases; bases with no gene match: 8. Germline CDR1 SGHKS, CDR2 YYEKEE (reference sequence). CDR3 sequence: CASSPLAGGSWANVLTF. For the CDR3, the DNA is TGTGCCAGCAGCCCATTAGCGGGAGGGTCCTGGGCCAACGTCCTGACTTTC.

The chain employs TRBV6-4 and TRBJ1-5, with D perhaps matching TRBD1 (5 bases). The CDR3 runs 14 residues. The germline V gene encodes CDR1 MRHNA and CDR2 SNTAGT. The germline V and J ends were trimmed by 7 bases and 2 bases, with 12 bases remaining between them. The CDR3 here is CASKQGRRNQPQHF. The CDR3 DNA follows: TGTGCCAGCAAGCAGGGTCGACGCAATCAGCCCCAGCATTTT.

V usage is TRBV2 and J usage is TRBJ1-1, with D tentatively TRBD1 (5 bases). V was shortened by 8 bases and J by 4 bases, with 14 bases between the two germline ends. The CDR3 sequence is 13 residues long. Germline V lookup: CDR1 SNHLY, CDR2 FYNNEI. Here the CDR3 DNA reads TGTGCCAGCCATCGCCAGGGAGGCACTGAAGCTTTCTTT. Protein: CASHRQGGTEAFF. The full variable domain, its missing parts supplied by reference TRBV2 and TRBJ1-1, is EPEVTQTPSHQVTQMGQEVILRCVPISNHLYFYWYRQILGQKVEFLVSFYNNEISEKSEIFDDQFSVERPDGSNFTLKIRSTKLEDSAMYFCASHRQGGTEAFFGQGTRLTVV.

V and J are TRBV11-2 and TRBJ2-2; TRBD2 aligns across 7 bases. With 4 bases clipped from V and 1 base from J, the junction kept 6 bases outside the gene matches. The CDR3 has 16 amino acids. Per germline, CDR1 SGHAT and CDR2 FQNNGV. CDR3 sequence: CASSYRGEVNTGELFF. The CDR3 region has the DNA TGTGCCAGCAGCTACCGGGGGGAGGTGAACACCGGGGAGCTGTTTTTT.

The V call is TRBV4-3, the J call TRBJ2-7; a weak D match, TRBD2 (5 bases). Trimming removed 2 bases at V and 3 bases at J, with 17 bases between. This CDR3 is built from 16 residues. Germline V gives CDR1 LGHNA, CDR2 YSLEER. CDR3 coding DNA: TGCGCCAGCAGCCAACTAACCGGGGTCCCCTACTACGAGCAGTACTTC. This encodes CASSQLTGVPYYEQYF.

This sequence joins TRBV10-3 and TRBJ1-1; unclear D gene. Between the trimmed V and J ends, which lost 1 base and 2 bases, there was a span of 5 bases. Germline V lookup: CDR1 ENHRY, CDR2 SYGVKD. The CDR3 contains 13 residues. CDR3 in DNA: TGTGCCATCAGTGAGTTAGCCAACACTGAAGCTTTCTTT. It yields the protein CAISELANTEAFF.

The CDR3 region is CAWRGTGKANYGYTF. CDR3 sequence (DNA): TGTGCCTGGAGAGGGACAGGGAAAGCTAACTATGGCTACACCTTC. The V gene is TRBV30, the J gene TRBJ1-2, with 9 bases identical to TRBD1. Unmatched junction bases numbered 5, after V lost 3 bases and J lost 0 bases. From germline, CDR1 is GTSNPN and CDR2 SVGIG (reference sequence). The CDR3 runs to 15 residues.

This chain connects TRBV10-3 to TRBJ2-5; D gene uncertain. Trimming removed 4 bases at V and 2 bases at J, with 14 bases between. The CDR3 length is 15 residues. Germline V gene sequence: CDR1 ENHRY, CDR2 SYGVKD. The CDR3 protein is CAISVSAIPQETQYF. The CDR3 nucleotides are TGTGCCATCAGTGTCTCTGCTATCCCTCAAGAGACCCAGTACTTC.

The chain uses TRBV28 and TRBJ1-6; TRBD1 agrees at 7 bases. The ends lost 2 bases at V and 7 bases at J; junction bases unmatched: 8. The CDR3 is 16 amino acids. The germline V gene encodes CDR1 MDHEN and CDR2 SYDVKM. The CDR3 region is CASSLPQTGWNSPLHF. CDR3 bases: TGTGCCAGCAGTTTACCCCAGACAGGGTGGAATTCACCCCTCCACTTT. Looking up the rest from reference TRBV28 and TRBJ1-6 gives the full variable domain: DVKVTQSSRYLVKRTGEKVFLECVQDMDHENMFWYRQDPGLGLRLIYFSYDVKMKEKGDIPEGYSVSREKKERFSLILESASTNQTSMYLCASSLPQTGWNSPLHFGNGTRLTVT.

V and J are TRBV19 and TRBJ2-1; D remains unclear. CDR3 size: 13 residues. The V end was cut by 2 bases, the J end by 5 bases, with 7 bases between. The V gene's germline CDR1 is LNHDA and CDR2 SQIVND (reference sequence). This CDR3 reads CASSITRDNEQFF. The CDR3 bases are TGTGCCAGTAGTATAACCCGGGACAATGAGCAGTTCTTC. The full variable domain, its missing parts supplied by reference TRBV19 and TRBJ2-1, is DGGITQSPKYLFRKEGQNVTLSCEQNLNHDAMYWYRQDPGQGLRLIYYSQIVNDFQKGDIAEGYSVSREKKESFPLTVTSAQKNPTAFYLCASSITRDNEQFFGPGTRLTVL.

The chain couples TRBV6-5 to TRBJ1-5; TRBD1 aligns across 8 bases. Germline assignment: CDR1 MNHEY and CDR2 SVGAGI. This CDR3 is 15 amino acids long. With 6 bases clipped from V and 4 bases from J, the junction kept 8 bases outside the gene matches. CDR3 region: CASSRGQGWNQPQHF. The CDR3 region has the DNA TGTGCCAGCAGCCGAGGACAGGGTTGGAATCAGCCCCAGCATTTT.

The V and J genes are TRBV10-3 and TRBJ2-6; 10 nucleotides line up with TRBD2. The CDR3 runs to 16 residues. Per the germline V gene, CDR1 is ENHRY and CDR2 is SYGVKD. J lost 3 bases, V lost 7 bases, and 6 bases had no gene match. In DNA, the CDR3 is TGTGCCATCACCCCTACTAGCGGGAATGGGGCCAACGTCCTGACTTTC. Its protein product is CAITPTSGNGANVLTF.

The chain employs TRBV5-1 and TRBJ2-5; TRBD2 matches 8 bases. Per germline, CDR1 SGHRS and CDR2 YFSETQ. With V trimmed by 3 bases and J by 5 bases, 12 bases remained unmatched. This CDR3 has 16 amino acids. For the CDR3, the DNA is TGCGCCAGCAGCTCCGGGACTAGTAGAGGCGGGGAGACCCAGTACTTC. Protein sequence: CASSSGTSRGGETQYF.

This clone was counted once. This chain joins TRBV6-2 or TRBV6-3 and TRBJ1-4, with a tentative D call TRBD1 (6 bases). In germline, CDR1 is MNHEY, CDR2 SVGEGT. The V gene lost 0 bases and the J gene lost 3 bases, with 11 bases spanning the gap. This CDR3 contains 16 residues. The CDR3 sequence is CASSYSRTASNEKLFF. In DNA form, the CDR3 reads TGTGCCAGCAGTTACTCTCGGACAGCGTCTAATGAAAAACTGTTTTTT.

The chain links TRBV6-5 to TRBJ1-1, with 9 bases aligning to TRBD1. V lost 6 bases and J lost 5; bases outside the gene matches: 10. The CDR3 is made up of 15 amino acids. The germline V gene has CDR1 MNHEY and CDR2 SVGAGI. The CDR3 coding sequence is TGTGCCAGCAGCCCCGGGGACAGGGCGGGAACTGAAGCTTTCTTT. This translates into CASSPGDRAGTEAFF.

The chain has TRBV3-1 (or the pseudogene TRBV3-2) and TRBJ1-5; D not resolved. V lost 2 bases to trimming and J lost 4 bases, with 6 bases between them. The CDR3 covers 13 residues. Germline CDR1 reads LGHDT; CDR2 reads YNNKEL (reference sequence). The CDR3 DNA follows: TGTGCCAGCAGCCAAACCGGGAATCAGCCCCAGCATTTT. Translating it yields CASSQTGNQPQHF.

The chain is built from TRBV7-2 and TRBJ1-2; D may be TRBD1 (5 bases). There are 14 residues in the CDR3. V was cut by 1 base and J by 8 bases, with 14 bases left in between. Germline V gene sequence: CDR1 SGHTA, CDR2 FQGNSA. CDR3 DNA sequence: TGTGCCAGCAGCTTAGGCGGCAGGGTTGGCGGCTACACCTTC. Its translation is CASSLGGRVGGYTF.

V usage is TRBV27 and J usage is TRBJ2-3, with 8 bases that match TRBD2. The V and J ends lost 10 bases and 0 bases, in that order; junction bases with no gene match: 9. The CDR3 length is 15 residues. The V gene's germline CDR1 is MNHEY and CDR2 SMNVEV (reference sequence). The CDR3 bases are TGTGCCAAGAAAACGGGGGGGGAGAGCACAGATACGCAGTATTTT. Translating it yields CAKKTGGESTDTQYF.